The source of this TCR beta chain is a study of shared clonotypes between healthy human individuals. Background on the study: Each donor's CD4 naive and CD4 memory cells filled three plates apiece, CD8 naive two, and CD8 memory one. General study findings and limits: Relative to their counterparts shared across all four donors, non-shared clonotypes exhibited diminished generation probabilities.

To note about this clone: What it recognizes is unknown.

Adults of Caucasian background living in Nashville, Tennessee made up all donors. Generated by immunoSEQ multiplex PCR, the TCRdb table keeps only in-frame clones and is missing some. The sample has about 2 million clones, 95% seen once. The sample consisted of naive CD4+ T cells sorted from blood. Specified subset: CD45RA+ positively selected. The source of this sequence is a man aged 18 to 35 in good health.

The CDR3 nucleotides read TGTGCTAGTGGTTTGTATAGCGGAAGCCCCTACAATGAGCAGTTCTTC. The encoded protein is CASGLYSGSPYNEQFF. V gene TRBV12-5 combines with J gene TRBJ2-1; D possibly corresponds to TRBD2 (6 bases). The CDR3 contains 16 residues. The V gene's germline CDR1 is LGHNT and CDR2 FRNRAP. V was cut by 2 bases and J by 2 bases, with 13 bases left in between.